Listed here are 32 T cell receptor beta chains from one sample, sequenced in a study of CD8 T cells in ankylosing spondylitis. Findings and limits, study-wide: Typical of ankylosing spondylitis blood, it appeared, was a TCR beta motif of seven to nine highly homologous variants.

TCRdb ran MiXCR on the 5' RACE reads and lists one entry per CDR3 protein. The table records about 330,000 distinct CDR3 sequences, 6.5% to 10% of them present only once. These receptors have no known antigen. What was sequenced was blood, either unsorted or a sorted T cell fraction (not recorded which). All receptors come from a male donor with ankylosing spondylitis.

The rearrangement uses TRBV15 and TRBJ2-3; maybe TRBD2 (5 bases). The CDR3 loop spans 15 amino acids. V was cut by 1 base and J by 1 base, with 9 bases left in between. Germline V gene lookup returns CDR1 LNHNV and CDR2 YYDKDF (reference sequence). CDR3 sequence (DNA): TGTGCCACCAGCAGAGTTGCGGGTCGCACAGATACGCAGTATTTT. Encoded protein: CATSRVAGRTDTQYF. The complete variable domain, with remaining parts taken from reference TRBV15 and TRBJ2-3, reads DAMVIQNPRYQVTQFGKPVTLSCSQTLNHNVMYWYQQKSSQAPKLLFHYYDKDFNNEADTPDNFQSRRPNTSFCFLDIRSPGLGDTAMYLCATSRVAGRTDTQYFGPGTRLTVL.

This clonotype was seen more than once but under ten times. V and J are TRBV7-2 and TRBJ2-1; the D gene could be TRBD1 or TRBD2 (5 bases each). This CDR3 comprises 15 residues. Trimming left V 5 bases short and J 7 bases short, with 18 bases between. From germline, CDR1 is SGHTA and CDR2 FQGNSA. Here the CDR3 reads CASSKPGPRRNEQFF. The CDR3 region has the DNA TGTGCCAGCAGCAAACCGGGACCCCGGAGGAATGAGCAGTTCTTC.

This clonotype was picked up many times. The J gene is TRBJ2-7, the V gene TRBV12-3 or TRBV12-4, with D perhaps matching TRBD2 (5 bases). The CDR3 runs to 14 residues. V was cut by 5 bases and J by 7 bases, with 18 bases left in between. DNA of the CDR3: TGTGCCAGCAGTCAGGATTCATTAGCGCGGGAGCAGTACTTC. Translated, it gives CASSQDSLAREQYF.

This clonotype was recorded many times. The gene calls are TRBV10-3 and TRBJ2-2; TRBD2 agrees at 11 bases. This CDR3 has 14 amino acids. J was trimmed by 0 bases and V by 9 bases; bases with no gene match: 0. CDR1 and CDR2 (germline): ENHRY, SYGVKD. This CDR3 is CAILAGANTGELFF. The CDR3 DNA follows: TGTGCCATACTAGCGGGAGCGAACACCGGGGAGCTGTTTTTT.

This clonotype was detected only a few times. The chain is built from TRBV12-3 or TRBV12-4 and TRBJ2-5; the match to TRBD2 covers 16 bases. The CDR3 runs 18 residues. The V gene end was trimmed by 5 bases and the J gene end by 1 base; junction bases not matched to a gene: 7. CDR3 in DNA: TGTGCCAGCAGTCACGGGACTAGCGGGAGGGCCGGCCAAGAGACCCAGTACTTC. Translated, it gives CASSHGTSGRAGQETQYF.

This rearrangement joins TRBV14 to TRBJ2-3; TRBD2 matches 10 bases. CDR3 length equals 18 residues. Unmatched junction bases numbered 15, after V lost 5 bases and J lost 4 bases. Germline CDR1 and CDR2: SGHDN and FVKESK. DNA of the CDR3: TGTGCCAGCAGCTCCAAAGAGCGGGAGGGCCTCGGTGCAGATACGCAGTATTTT. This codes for CASSSKEREGLGADTQYF.

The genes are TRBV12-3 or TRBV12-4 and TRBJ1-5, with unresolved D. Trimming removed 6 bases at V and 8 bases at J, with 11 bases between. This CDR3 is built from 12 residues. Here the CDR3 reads CASRRPQEPQHF. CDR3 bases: TGTGCCAGCAGGCGACCTCAGGAGCCCCAGCATTTT.

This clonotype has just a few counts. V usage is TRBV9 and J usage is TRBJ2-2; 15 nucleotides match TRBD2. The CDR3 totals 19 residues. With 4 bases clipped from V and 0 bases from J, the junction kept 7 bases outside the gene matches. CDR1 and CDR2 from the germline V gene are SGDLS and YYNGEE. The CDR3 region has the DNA TGTGCCAGCAGCCTTCCGGGGACTAGCGGGAGGCCGAACACCGGGGAGCTGTTTTTT. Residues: CASSLPGTSGRPNTGELFF.

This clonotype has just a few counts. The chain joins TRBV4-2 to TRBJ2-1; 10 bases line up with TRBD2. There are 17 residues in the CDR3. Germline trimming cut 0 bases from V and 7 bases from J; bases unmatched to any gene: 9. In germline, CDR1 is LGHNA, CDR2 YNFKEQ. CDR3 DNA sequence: TGTGCCAGCAGCCAAGACGCCGCTAGCGGGAGTATAAATGAGCAGTTCTTC. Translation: CASSQDAASGSINEQFF.

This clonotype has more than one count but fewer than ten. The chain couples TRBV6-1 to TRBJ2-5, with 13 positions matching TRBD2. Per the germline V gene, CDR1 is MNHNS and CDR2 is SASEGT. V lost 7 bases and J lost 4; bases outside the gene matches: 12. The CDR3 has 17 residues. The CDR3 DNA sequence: TGTGCCAGCAATACCGGGACTAGCGGGACCACCGGAGAGACCCAGTACTTC. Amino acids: CASNTGTSGTTGETQYF.

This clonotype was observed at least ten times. CDR3 DNA: TGCAGCGTCGCTAGCGGGAGGCGGTACGAGCAGTACTTC. Residues: CSVASGRRYEQYF. The chain carries TRBV29-1 and TRBJ2-7, with TRBD2 matching over 11 bases. The germline CDR1 and CDR2 sequences are SQVTM and ANQGSEA. Losses at the gene ends were 6 bases for V and 4 bases for J; bases not matched to a gene: 5. This CDR3 region has 13 residues.

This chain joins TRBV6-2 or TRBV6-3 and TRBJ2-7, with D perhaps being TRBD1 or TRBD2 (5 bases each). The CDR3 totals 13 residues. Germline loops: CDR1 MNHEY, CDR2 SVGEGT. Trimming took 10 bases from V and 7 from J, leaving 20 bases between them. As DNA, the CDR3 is TGTGCCACCACGAGGGGCCCGCAGGTAGAGCAGTACTTC. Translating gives CATTRGPQVEQYF.

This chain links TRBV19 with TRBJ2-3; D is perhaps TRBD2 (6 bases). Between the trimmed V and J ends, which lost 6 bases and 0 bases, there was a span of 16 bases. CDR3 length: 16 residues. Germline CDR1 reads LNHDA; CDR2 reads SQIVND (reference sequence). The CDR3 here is CASRGGPLASTDTQYF. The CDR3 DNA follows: TGTGCCAGTAGGGGAGGACCTCTCGCTAGCACAGATACGCAGTATTTT.

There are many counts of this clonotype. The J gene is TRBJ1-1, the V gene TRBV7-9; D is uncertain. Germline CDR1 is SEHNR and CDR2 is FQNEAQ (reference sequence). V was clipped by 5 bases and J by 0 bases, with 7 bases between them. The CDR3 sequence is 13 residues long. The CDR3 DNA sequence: TGTGCCAGCAGCCTTAGTATGAACACTGAAGCTTTCTTT. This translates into CASSLSMNTEAFF.

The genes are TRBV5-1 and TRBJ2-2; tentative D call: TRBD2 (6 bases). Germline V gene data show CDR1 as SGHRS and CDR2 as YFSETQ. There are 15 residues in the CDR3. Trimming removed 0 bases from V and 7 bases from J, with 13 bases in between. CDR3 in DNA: TGCGCCAGCAGCTTGGAACTAGCTCCAATCGGGGAGCTGTTTTTT. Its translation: CASSLELAPIGELFF.

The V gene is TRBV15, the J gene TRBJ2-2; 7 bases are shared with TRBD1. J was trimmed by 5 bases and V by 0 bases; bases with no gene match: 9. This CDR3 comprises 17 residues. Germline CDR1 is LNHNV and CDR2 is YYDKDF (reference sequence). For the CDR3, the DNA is TGTGCCACCAGCAGAGACTACGGGGACAGAAATACCGGGGAGCTGTTTTTT. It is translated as CATSRDYGDRNTGELFF.

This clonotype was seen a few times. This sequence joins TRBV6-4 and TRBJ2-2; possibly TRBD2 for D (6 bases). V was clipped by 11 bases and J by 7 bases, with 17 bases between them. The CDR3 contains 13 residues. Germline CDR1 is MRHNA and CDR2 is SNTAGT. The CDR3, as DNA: TGTGCCTCCGCCGCGGGGCGGAACGGGGAGCTGTTTTTT. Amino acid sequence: CASAAGRNGELFF.

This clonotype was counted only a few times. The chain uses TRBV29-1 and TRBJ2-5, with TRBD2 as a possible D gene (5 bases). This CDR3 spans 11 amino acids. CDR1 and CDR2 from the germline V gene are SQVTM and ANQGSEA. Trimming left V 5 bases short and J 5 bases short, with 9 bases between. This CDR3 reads CSVSRGETQYF. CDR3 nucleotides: TGCAGCGTTTCACGAGGGGAGACCCAGTACTTC.

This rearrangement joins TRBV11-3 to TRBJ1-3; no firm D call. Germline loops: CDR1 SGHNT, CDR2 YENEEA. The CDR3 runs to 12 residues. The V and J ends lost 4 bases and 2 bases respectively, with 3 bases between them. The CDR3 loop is CASSYTGNTIYF. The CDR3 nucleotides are TGTGCCAGCAGCTACACTGGAAACACCATATATTTT.

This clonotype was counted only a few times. The CDR3 loop reads CASSLATGRDDEAFF. CDR3 nucleotides: TGTGCCAGCAGCTTGGCGACAGGTCGAGATGATGAAGCTTTCTTT. This chain links TRBV5-5 with TRBJ1-1; the D gene is possibly TRBD1 (6 bases). Trimming took 0 bases from V and 7 from J, leaving 16 bases between them. Germline values: CDR1 SGHKS, CDR2 YYEKEE (reference sequence). The CDR3 totals 15 residues.

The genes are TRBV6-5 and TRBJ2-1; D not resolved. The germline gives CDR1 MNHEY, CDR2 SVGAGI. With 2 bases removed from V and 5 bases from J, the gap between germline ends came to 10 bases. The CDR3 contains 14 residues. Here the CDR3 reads CASSYDAVNNEQFF. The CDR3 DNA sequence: TGTGCCAGCAGTTACGATGCGGTTAACAATGAGCAGTTCTTC.

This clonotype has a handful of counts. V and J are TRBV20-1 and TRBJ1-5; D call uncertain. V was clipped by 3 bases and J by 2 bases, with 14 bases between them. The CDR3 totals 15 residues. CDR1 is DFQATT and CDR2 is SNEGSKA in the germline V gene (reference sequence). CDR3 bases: TGCAGTGCTAGCCCCCCGGGCGTTGGCAATCAGCCCCAGCATTTT. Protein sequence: CSASPPGVGNQPQHF.

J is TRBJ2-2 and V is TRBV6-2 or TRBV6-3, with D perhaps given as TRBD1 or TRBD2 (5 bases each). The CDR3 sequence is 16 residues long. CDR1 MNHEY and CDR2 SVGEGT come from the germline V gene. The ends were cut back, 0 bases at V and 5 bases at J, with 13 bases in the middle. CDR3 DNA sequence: TGTGCCAGCAGTTACTCGAGTCCAGGGAGTACCGGGGAGCTGTTTTTT. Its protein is CASSYSSPGSTGELFF.

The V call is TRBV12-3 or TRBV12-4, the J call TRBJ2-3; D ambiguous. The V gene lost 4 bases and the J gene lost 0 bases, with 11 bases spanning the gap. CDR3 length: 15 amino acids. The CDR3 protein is CASSSPPSSTDTQYF. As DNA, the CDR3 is TGTGCCAGCAGTTCGCCTCCTTCTAGCACAGATACGCAGTATTTT.

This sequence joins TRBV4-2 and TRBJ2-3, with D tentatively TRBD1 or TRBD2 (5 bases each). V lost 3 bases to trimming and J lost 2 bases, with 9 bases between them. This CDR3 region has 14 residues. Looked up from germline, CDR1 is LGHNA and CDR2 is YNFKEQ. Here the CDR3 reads CASSQGPPTDTQYF. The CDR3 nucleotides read TGTGCCAGCAGCCAGGGACCCCCCACAGATACGCAGTATTTT.

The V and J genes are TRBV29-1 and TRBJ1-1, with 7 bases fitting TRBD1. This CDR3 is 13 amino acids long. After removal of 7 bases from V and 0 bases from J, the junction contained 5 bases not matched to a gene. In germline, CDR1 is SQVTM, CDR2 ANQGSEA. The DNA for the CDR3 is TGCAGCGCTTCGGGACAGATGAACACTGAAGCTTTCTTT. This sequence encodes CSASGQMNTEAFF.

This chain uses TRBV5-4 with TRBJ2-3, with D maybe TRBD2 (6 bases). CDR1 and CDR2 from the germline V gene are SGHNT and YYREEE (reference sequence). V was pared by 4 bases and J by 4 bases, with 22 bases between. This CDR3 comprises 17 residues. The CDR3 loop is CASSRVGLPSGSDTQYF. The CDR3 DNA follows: TGTGCCAGCAGCCGAGTGGGACTTCCGTCCGGATCAGATACGCAGTATTTT.

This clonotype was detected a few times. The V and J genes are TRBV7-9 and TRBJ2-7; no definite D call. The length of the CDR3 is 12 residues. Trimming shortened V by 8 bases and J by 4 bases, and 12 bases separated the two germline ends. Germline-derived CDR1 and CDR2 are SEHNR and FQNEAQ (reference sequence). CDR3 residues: CASGEASYEQYF. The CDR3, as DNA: TGTGCCAGCGGTGAGGCCTCTTACGAGCAGTACTTC.

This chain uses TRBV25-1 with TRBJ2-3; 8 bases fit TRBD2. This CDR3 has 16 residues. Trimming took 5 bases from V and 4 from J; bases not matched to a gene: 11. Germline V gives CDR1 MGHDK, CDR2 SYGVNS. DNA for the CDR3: TGTGCCAGCAGTACGGGCCGGGAGGGCCACGCAGATACGCAGTATTTT. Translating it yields CASSTGREGHADTQYF. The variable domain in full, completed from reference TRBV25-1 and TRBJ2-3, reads EADIYQTPRYLVIGTGKKITLECSQTMGHDKMYWYQQDPGMELHLIHYSYGVNSTEKGDLSSESTVSRIRTEHFPLTLESARPSHTSQYLCASSTGREGHADTQYFGPGTRLTVL.

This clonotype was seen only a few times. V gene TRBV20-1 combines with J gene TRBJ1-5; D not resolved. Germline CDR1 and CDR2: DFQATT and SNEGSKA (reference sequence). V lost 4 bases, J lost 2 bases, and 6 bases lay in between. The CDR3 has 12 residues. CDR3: CSAIRGNQPQHF. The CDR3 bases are TGCAGTGCTATACGGGGCAATCAGCCCCAGCATTTT.

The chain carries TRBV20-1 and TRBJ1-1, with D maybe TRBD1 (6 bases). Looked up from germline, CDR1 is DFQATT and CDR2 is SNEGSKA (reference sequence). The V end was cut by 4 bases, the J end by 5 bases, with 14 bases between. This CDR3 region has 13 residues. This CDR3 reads CSATTGRGTEAFF. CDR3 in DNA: TGCAGTGCTACCACAGGGAGGGGGACTGAAGCTTTCTTT.

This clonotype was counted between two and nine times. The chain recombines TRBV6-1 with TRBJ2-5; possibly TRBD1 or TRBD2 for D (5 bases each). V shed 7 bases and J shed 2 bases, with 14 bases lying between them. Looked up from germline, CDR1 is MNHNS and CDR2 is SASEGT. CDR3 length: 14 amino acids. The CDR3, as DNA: TGTGCCAGCACCCTCAGGGACCGGCAAGAGACCCAGTACTTC. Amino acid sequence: CASTLRDRQETQYF.